The 15 T cell receptor beta chains presented below share a single source sample, sequenced in a study of blood T cell repertoires in COVID-19. TCRdb keeps only in-frame clones here, not all; method: immunoSEQ multiplex PCR. The data show roughly 70,000 clones, over 85% seen once. The sequenced sample was peripheral blood. Source of these receptors: a man aged 60 to 75 with acute or convalescent COVID-19.

The rearrangement uses TRBV5-1 and TRBJ2-5; D gene ambiguous. The CDR3 consists of 17 residues. Germline V gene lookup returns CDR1 SGHRS and CDR2 YFSETQ. Trimming stripped 0 bases from V and 0 bases from J, with 15 bases between. CDR3 protein: CASSLAAGTVYQETQYF. CDR3 DNA: TGCGCCAGCAGCTTGGCCGCAGGAACAGTGTACCAAGAGACCCAGTACTTC.

This clone was picked up a small number of times. V gene TRBV4-1 combines with J gene TRBJ2-7, with TRBD1 matching 9 bases. The V gene end was trimmed by 1 base and the J gene end by 7 bases; junction bases not matched to a gene: 14. This CDR3 is 17 amino acids long. From germline, CDR1 is MGHRA and CDR2 YSYEKL. The CDR3 DNA reads as TGCGCCAGCAGCCAAGTTCTCTCGGGACAGGGATCGGATGAGCAGTACTTC. This codes for CASSQVLSGQGSDEQYF.

The chain is built from TRBV18 and TRBJ1-5; TRBD1 might be the D (6 bases). Germline V gene lookup returns CDR1 KGHSH and CDR2 LQKENI. Trimming stripped 7 bases from V and 1 base from J, with 14 bases between. CDR3 size: 15 residues. The CDR3, as DNA: TGTGCCAGCTGTACAAGACAGGAAAGCAATCAGCCCCAGCATTTT. It codes for CASCTRQESNQPQHF.

The chain links TRBV20-1 to TRBJ2-7; D unclear. Trimming shortened V by 3 bases and J by 3 bases, and 9 bases separated the two germline ends. Germline V gene lookup returns CDR1 DFQATT and CDR2 SNEGSKA (reference sequence). The CDR3 runs 12 residues. The CDR3 sequence is CSASRGNYEQYF. The CDR3 DNA follows: TGCAGTGCTAGTAGAGGTAACTACGAGCAGTACTTC.

This chain connects TRBV3-1 (or the pseudogene TRBV3-2) to TRBJ1-3, with TRBD1 as a possible D gene (6 bases). CDR1 is LGHDT and CDR2 is YNNKEL in the germline V gene (reference sequence). The CDR3 is 16 amino acids. Trimming left V 1 base short and J 4 bases short, with 14 bases between. The DNA for the CDR3 is TGTGCCAGCAGCCAAGTTTTTGGGGGCCTCGGAAACACCATATATTTT. Protein sequence: CASSQVFGGLGNTIYF.

This rearrangement joins TRBV10-2 to TRBJ2-1; D possibly corresponds to TRBD1 (5 bases). Trimming left V 7 bases short and J 3 bases short, with 13 bases between. The CDR3 extends over 14 amino acids. Germline CDR1 is WSHSY and CDR2 is SAAADI. CDR3 residues: CASKGSGNYNEQFF. Here the CDR3 DNA reads TGCGCCAGCAAAGGGTCAGGGAACTACAATGAGCAGTTCTTC.

V gene TRBV5-1 combines with J gene TRBJ1-2; 7 bases align to TRBD1. J lost 5 bases, V lost 1 base, and 8 bases had no gene match. The CDR3 length is 15 residues. The germline V gene has CDR1 SGHRS and CDR2 YFSETQ. The CDR3 spells CASSLPQSGGYGYTF. CDR3 bases: TGCGCCAGCAGCTTGCCGCAATCAGGGGGGTATGGCTACACCTTC.

The V call is TRBV7-2, the J call TRBJ1-4; D unresolved. V lost 4 bases, J lost 8 bases, and 11 bases lay in between. The length of the CDR3 is 13 residues. Per germline, CDR1 SGHTA and CDR2 FQGNSA. This CDR3 reads CASSWAPKEKLFF. The CDR3 region has the DNA TGTGCCAGCAGCTGGGCTCCCAAAGAAAAACTGTTTTTT.

DNA of the CDR3: TGTGCCAGCAGCTTGGCCACCGGGACAGGGATTAACACTGAAGCTTTCTTT. Translation: CASSLATGTGINTEAFF. The chain joins TRBV7-9 to TRBJ1-1, with TRBD1 matching over 9 bases. CDR3 length: 17 residues. V lost 3 bases to trimming and J lost 2 bases; unmatched junction nucleotides: 10. Germline CDR1 is SEHNR and CDR2 is FQNEAQ (reference sequence). The entire variable domain, with the rest obtained from reference TRBV7-9 and TRBJ1-1, is as follows: DTGVSQNPRHKITKRGQNVTFRCDPISEHNRLYWYRQTLGQGPEFLTYFQNEAQLEKSRLLSDRFSAERPKGSFSTLEIQRTEQGDSAMYLCASSLATGTGINTEAFFGQGTRLTVV.

The chain employs TRBV18 and TRBJ2-5; D might be TRBD1 (6 bases). Germline CDR1 reads KGHSH; CDR2 reads LQKENI. The CDR3 length is 11 residues. V shed 8 bases and J shed 4 bases, with 8 bases lying between them. The chain's CDR3 is CASLGGETQYF. The CDR3 DNA sequence: TGTGCCAGCCTAGGGGGAGAGACCCAGTACTTC.

The chain joins TRBV5-1 to TRBJ2-4; D might be TRBD1 (6 bases). Germline V lookup: CDR1 SGHRS, CDR2 YFSETQ. Between the trimmed V and J ends, which lost 0 bases and 2 bases, there was a span of 9 bases. This CDR3 comprises 15 residues. The CDR3, as DNA: TGCGCCAGCAGCTTGGAGGGACAACCCAAAAACATTCAGTACTTC. Translation gives CASSLEGQPKNIQYF. Variable domain in full (rest from reference TRBV5-1 and TRBJ2-4): KAGVTQTPRYLIKTRGQQVTLSCSPISGHRSVSWYQQTPGQGLQFLFEYFSETQRNKGNFPGRFSGRQFSNSRSEMNVSTLELGDSALYLCASSLEGQPKNIQYFGAGTRLSVL.

The chain couples TRBV6-6 to TRBJ1-3; 7 nucleotides match TRBD1. The CDR3 extends over 14 amino acids. Germline V gives CDR1 MNHNY, CDR2 SVGAGI (reference sequence). After removal of 6 bases from V and 2 bases from J, the junction contained 4 bases not matched to a gene. As DNA, the CDR3 is TGTGCCAGCAGCCGAAGGGGGCCTGGAAACACCATATATTTT. Translation: CASSRRGPGNTIYF.

The CDR3 DNA reads TGTGCCAGTAGTATAGGGCGGGACAGCGTGATGCCCCAGTACTTC. Amino acid sequence: CASSIGRDSVMPQYF. V and J are TRBV19 and TRBJ2-5, with D possibly matching TRBD1 (7 bases). Trimming took off 1 base at V and 9 bases at J, with 18 bases between the two ends. This CDR3 has 15 residues. Germline V lookup: CDR1 LNHDA, CDR2 SQIVND (reference sequence).

With respect to this clone: The same CDR3 can be traced to other DNA sequences in this sample. The chain joins TRBV19 to TRBJ1-3; possible D gene TRBD1, 5 bases. Trimming removed 6 bases at V and 0 bases at J, with 12 bases between. The CDR3 runs to 15 residues. Looked up from germline, CDR1 is LNHDA and CDR2 is SQIVND (reference sequence). The CDR3 nucleotides are TGTGCCAGTAGACGACAGCAGTACTCTGGAAACACCATATATTTT. Protein: CASRRQQYSGNTIYF. Supplemented by reference TRBV19 and TRBJ1-3, the full variable domain reads DGGITQSPKYLFRKEGQNVTLSCEQNLNHDAMYWYRQDPGQGLRLIYYSQIVNDFQKGDIAEGYSVSREKKESFPLTVTSAQKNPTAFYLCASRRQQYSGNTIYFGEGSWLTVV.

The J gene is TRBJ1-1, the V gene TRBV5-6; possible D gene TRBD1, 5 bases. Trimming took 4 bases from V and 3 from J, leaving 10 bases between them. The length of the CDR3 is 13 residues. Germline assignment: CDR1 SGHDT and CDR2 YYEEEE. The CDR3 sequence: CASSPVGHTEAFF. Here the CDR3 DNA reads TGTGCCAGCAGCCCGGTGGGGCACACTGAAGCTTTCTTT.